This entry lists 22 T cell receptor beta chains sequenced from one sample in a study of response to subunit inactivated influenza vaccine (dated by TCRdb to the late 2010s). Receptor amplification or capture employed RT-PCR. The instrument was an Illumina HiSeq 2500. TCRdb trimmed the raw reads at Q25, called clones with MiXCR and kept productive beta chains. All rows with the same CDR3 protein become a single entry with the most common DNA and genes. The sample table records roughly 500,000 distinct CDR3 sequences; approximately 16% of these occur just once. The ten largest clonotypes hold 3% of the sample. The sequences come from CD4+ T cells sorted from PBMCs, collected less than 30 months after vaccination. Receptors originate from a man between 45 and 75 years old who received an inactivated influenza vaccine. Donor details come from another sample of the same person, matched by shared clones.

This clonotype was observed once. This chain's CDR3 is CSARVGTGSTDTQYF. CDR3 nucleotides: TGCAGTGCTAGAGTTGGGACAGGAAGCACAGATACGCAGTATTTT. This sequence joins TRBV20-1 and TRBJ2-3; 8 bases match TRBD1. The length of the CDR3 is 15 residues. J was trimmed by 0 bases and V by 1 base; bases with no gene match: 3. The germline gives CDR1 DFQATT, CDR2 SNEGSKA (reference sequence).

The V gene is TRBV14, the J gene TRBJ2-7; tentatively, D is TRBD1 (6 bases). Germline assignment: CDR1 SGHDN and CDR2 FVKESK. Trimming left V 4 bases short and J 0 bases short, with 13 bases between. The length of the CDR3 is 15 residues. As DNA, the CDR3 is TGTGCCAGCAGCCCTTTGGGGGCGATCTCCTACGAGCAGTACTTC. It is translated as CASSPLGAISYEQYF. Looking up the rest from reference TRBV14 and TRBJ2-7 gives the full variable domain: EAGVTQFPSHSVIEKGQTVTLRCDPISGHDNLYWYRRVMGKEIKFLLHFVKESKQDESGMPNNRFLAERTGGTYSTLKVQPAELEDSGVYFCASSPLGAISYEQYFGPGTRLTVT.

J is TRBJ1-1 and V is TRBV12-3 or TRBV12-4; D remains unclear. With 4 bases removed from V and 2 bases from J, the gap between germline ends came to 14 bases. CDR3 length: 15 amino acids. CDR3 nucleotides: TGTGCCAGCAGTTCACTGTGGGTGCACAACACTGAAGCTTTCTTT. It translates to CASSSLWVHNTEAFF.

The rearrangement uses TRBV9 and TRBJ2-7; 9 nucleotides align to TRBD2. Germline loops: CDR1 SGDLS, CDR2 YYNGEE. V gave up 0 bases and J gave up 4 bases; unmatched junction bases: 8. This CDR3 contains 16 residues. The CDR3 loop reads CASSVGGSGSWYEQYF. Written as DNA, the CDR3 is TGTGCCAGCAGCGTAGGTGGTAGCGGGAGTTGGTACGAGCAGTACTTC.

The chain has TRBV11-2 and TRBJ2-1; 9 bases are a match to TRBD2. The germline gives CDR1 SGHAT, CDR2 FQNNGV. The J segment lost 4 bases and the V segment lost 1 base, leaving 14 bases of the junction unmatched. The CDR3 extends over 19 amino acids. The CDR3 bases are TGTGCCAGCAGCTTAGGGAGAGGGCGGGGGGGCAACTTATACAATGAGCAGTTCTTC. It encodes CASSLGRGRGGNLYNEQFF.

This clonotype was counted between two and nine times. The gene calls are TRBV12-3 or TRBV12-4 and TRBJ2-5; TRBD2 matches 11 bases. The J segment lost 2 bases and the V segment lost 5 bases, leaving 10 bases of the junction unmatched. CDR3 size: 17 residues. The CDR3 protein is CASSIGRRLAGQETQYF. As DNA, the CDR3 is TGTGCCAGCAGTATCGGAAGAAGACTAGCGGGGCAAGAGACCCAGTACTTC.

In its sample, this clonotype was seen a few times. This sequence joins TRBV12-3 or TRBV12-4 and TRBJ2-7; D is perhaps TRBD2 (6 bases). CDR3 length: 13 amino acids. Trimming took off 1 base at V and 12 bases at J, with 16 bases between the two ends. CDR3 bases: TGTGCCAGCAGTTTAGATCCGGGAGCGATGCCGTACTTC. It encodes CASSLDPGAMPYF.

In its sample, this clonotype was seen a few times. The V gene is TRBV29-1, the J gene TRBJ2-1, with a weak D call TRBD1 (5 bases). The CDR3 is made up of 12 amino acids. Deletions cut 7 bases from V and 0 bases from J, with 7 bases between. Germline CDR1 SQVTM, CDR2 ANQGSEA. The CDR3 bases are TGCAGCGCCGACAGCTCCTACAATGAGCAGTTCTTC. Its protein product is CSADSSYNEQFF.

The rearrangement joins TRBV6-1 to TRBJ2-1, with 10 positions matching TRBD1. Trimming cost V 6 bases and J 2 bases; bases outside gene matches: 4. Per the germline V gene, CDR1 is MNHNS and CDR2 is SASEGT. The CDR3 consists of 15 residues. CDR3 amino acids: CASRPDRGAYNEQFF. CDR3 nucleotides: TGTGCCAGCAGACCGGACAGGGGGGCCTACAATGAGCAGTTCTTC.

Only a few counts were recorded for this clonotype. The chain couples TRBV10-2 to TRBJ2-5; 10 bases agree with TRBD1. Looked up from germline, CDR1 is WSHSY and CDR2 is SAAADI. This CDR3 region has 14 residues. Losses at the gene ends were 3 bases for V and 4 bases for J; bases not matched to a gene: 2. The CDR3 loop is CASSDDRGPETQYF. The CDR3 region has the DNA TGCGCCAGCAGTGACGACAGGGGGCCAGAGACCCAGTACTTC.

This clonotype was counted many times. The genes are TRBV12-3 or TRBV12-4 and TRBJ2-7; possible D gene TRBD2, 7 bases. The length of the CDR3 is 15 residues. Trimming cost V 5 bases and J 2 bases, with 16 bases left between them. This CDR3 reads CASSLAGGRTYEQYF. CDR3 sequence (DNA): TGTGCCAGCAGTCTCGCCGGGGGGCGGACCTACGAGCAGTACTTC.

V is TRBV27 and J is TRBJ1-4, with a tentative D call TRBD1 (6 bases). The germline V gene has CDR1 MNHEY and CDR2 SMNVEV (reference sequence). The length of the CDR3 is 15 residues. Trimming shortened V by 4 bases and J by 5 bases, and 14 bases separated the two germline ends. This CDR3 is CASSYSATGNEKLFF. The CDR3 DNA sequence: TGTGCCAGCAGTTATAGCGCTACAGGGAATGAAAAACTGTTTTTT.

This clonotype was counted many times. The chain has TRBV20-1 and TRBJ1-5, with 7 bases fitting TRBD1. The J segment lost 5 bases and the V segment lost 6 bases, leaving 7 bases of the junction unmatched. The CDR3 sequence is 13 residues long. Germline-derived CDR1 and CDR2 are DFQATT and SNEGSKA (reference sequence). The CDR3, as DNA: TGCAGTGCCCCGGGACAGCGATATCAGCCCCAGCATTTT. Translation gives CSAPGQRYQPQHF.

The chain uses TRBV5-1 and TRBJ1-4, with 9 bases identical to TRBD1. V lost 1 base and J lost 5; bases outside the gene matches: 12. Germline CDR1 SGHRS, CDR2 YFSETQ. The CDR3 sequence is 18 residues long. CDR3: CASSLRNPDRGSNEKLFF. Written as DNA, the CDR3 is TGCGCCAGCAGCTTGAGGAATCCTGACAGGGGGTCAAATGAAAAACTGTTTTTT.

The chain uses TRBV20-1 and TRBJ1-5, with a tentative D call TRBD1 (5 bases). This CDR3 comprises 13 residues. V dropped 3 bases and J dropped 6 bases, with 12 bases sitting between them. CDR1 and CDR2 from the germline V gene are DFQATT and SNEGSKA (reference sequence). The CDR3 sequence: CSARAEGVQPQHF. In nucleotides, the CDR3 is TGCAGTGCTAGGGCTGAAGGGGTTCAGCCCCAGCATTTT.

The chain has TRBV7-6 and TRBJ2-5, with 7 bases that match TRBD1. With V trimmed by 5 bases and J by 2 bases, 5 bases remained unmatched. The CDR3 spans 14 residues. Germline V gene data show CDR1 as SGHVS and CDR2 as FNYEAQ. Written as DNA, the CDR3 is TGTGCCAGCAGCCCCCTGGGACAGCAAGAGACCCAGTACTTC. Protein sequence: CASSPLGQQETQYF.

The chain has TRBV2 and TRBJ2-2; D is undetermined. Per the germline V gene, CDR1 is SNHLY and CDR2 is FYNNEI. Trimming removed 0 bases from V and 1 base from J, with 0 bases in between. The CDR3 extends over 13 amino acids. The DNA of the CDR3 is TGTGCCAGCAGTGAAGCGAACACCGGGGAGCTGTTTTTT. Protein: CASSEANTGELFF. The variable domain in full, with the rest retrieved from reference TRBV2 and TRBJ2-2, is EPEVTQTPSHQVTQMGQEVILRCVPISNHLYFYWYRQILGQKVEFLVSFYNNEISEKSEIFDDQFSVERPDGSNFTLKIRSTKLEDSAMYFCASSEANTGELFFGEGSRLTVL.

This clonotype turned up a few times. The chain couples TRBV12-3 or TRBV12-4 to TRBJ1-2; maybe TRBD1 (6 bases). The CDR3 totals 13 residues. Deletions cut 3 bases from V and 8 bases from J, with 13 bases between. The CDR3 DNA sequence: TGTGCCAGCAGTTTTTCAGGGGTTGAAGGCTACACCTTC. Translated: CASSFSGVEGYTF.

The gene calls are TRBV5-1 and TRBJ1-5; the match to TRBD1 covers 7 bases. The germline CDR1 and CDR2 sequences are SGHRS and YFSETQ. CDR3 size: 15 residues. V was pared by 3 bases and J by 4 bases, with 7 bases of the junction left unmatched. CDR3 loop: CASSSRPGGNQPQHF. Written as DNA, the CDR3 is TGCGCCAGCAGCTCGCGGCCAGGGGGGAATCAGCCCCAGCATTTT.

The chain has TRBV29-1 and TRBJ2-7; a weak D match, TRBD1 (5 bases). V was trimmed by 6 bases and J by 4 bases, leaving 13 bases between them. Germline CDR1 reads SQVTM; CDR2 reads ANQGSEA. This CDR3 comprises 12 residues. Written as DNA, the CDR3 is TGCAGCGTCTTGCAGGGTGGGTACGAGCAGTACTTC. It specifies CSVLQGGYEQYF.

This clonotype showed up many times. The rearrangement links TRBV4-1 to TRBJ2-3, with a tentative D call TRBD1 (5 bases). The CDR3 loop spans 14 amino acids. Per germline, CDR1 MGHRA and CDR2 YSYEKL. V lost 2 bases and J lost 2, with 8 bases in between. CDR3 sequence reads: CASSQQGYTDTQYF. The CDR3, as DNA: TGCGCCAGCAGCCAACAGGGTTACACAGATACGCAGTATTTT.

Concerning this clonotype itself: An end of the junction differs from the germline gene, which may be a read error. This sequence joins TRBV5-1 and TRBJ2-1, with 9 bases lining up with TRBD2. The CDR3 has 15 amino acids. Germline V gene sequence: CDR1 SGHRS, CDR2 YFSETQ. The CDR3 region is CASRSSGSSYNERFF. Here the CDR3 DNA reads TGCGCCAGCAGAAGTAGCGGGAGCTCCTACAATGAGCGGTTCTTC.